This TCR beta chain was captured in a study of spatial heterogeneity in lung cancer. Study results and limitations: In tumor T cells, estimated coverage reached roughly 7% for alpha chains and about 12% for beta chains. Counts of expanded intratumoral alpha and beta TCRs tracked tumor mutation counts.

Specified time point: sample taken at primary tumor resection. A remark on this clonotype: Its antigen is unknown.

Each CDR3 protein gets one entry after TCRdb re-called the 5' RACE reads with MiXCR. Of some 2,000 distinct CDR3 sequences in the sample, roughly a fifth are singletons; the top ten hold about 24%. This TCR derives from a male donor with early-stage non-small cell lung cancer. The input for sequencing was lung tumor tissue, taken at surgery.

CDR3 sequence: CAWSVKNTEAFF. CDR3 sequence (DNA): TGTGCCTGGAGTGTGAAAAACACTGAAGCTTTCTTT. The chain couples TRBV30 to TRBJ1-1; no reliable D call. Deletions cut 0 bases from V and 2 bases from J, with 4 bases between. The CDR3 sequence is 12 residues long. From germline, CDR1 is GTSNPN and CDR2 SVGIG (reference sequence).